A selection of T cell receptor beta chains follows, all from one sample in a study of vaccination effects on CD4 cells after COVID-19. Antigens for these TCRs are unknown. Only in-frame clones appear in the TCRdb table, and some are missing; sequencing was by immunoSEQ multiplex PCR. The sample lists 65,000 to 85,000 clones; 75% to 85% were seen once. The sequences come from CD4+ T cells from PBMCs cultured with SARS-CoV-2 spike peptides, collected before COVID-19 vaccination. The receptors here all came from a human donor who received a COVID-19 vaccine. Each CDR3 is given with its conserved first and last residue. The D gene is left open where the match is weak. Size is omitted from some rows. Given values are once, few, many or a class for expanded clones.

size	V	J	D	length	DNA	CDR3
once	TRBV7-2	TRBJ2-1	TRBD2	14	TGTGCCAGCAGCCCCTGGACTAGCGAGAATGAGCAGTTCTTC	CASSPWTSENEQFF
.	TRBV30	TRBJ1-4	.	15	TGTGCCTGGAGTGTCTATGGGTTCCCTAATGAAAAACTGTTTTTT	CAWSVYGFPNEKLFF
.	TRBV11-1	TRBJ2-5	TRBD1	15	TGTGCCAGCAGCAGCCGACAGGGGTCCCGAGAGACCCAGTACTTC	CASSSRQGSRETQYF
.	TRBV7-9	TRBJ2-5	TRBD2	16	TGTGCCAGCAGCTCCGGTAGCGGGGGACTTCAAGAGACCCAGTACTTC	CASSSGSGGLQETQYF
.	TRBV2	TRBJ2-1	.	11	TGTGCCAGCGGTTCCTACAATGAGCAGTTCTTC	CASGSYNEQFF
few	TRBV11-1	TRBJ1-6	.	12	TGTGCCAGCAGCGGCAGGAATTCACCCCTCCACTTT	CASSGRNSPLHF
.	TRBV7-2	TRBJ2-3	TRBD2	18	TGTGCCAGCAGCCCACAGACTAGCGGGGGGACCAAACCTTATACGCAGTATTTT	CASSPQTSGGTKPYTQYF
.	TRBV2	TRBJ2-5	.	13	TGTGCCAGCAGTGAACCGGGTGGAGAGACCCAGTACTTC	CASSEPGGETQYF
.	TRBV30	TRBJ2-6	.	13	TGTGCCTGGAACAGGGACGGGGCCAACGTCCTGACTTTC	CAWNRDGANVLTF
.	TRBV18	TRBJ1-1	.	20	TGTGCCAGCTCAACTCACGCACCCGGGACGGTCCTTGGGGTTAACACTGAAGCTTTCTTT	CASSTHAPGTVLGVNTEAFF
.	TRBV24-1	TRBJ1-2	TRBD1	13	TGTGCCACCACGGACAGGGATAACTATGGCTACACCTTC	CATTDRDNYGYTF
.	TRBV5-6	TRBJ2-2	.	16	TGTGCCAGCAGTCCCAGTGGTAGCCCGAACACCGGGGAGCTGTTTTTT	CASSPSGSPNTGELFF
.	TRBV7-3	TRBJ2-5	TRBD1	15	TGTGCCAGCAGCGCCGAGACAGGGGGCAGGGAGACCCAGTACTTC	CASSAETGGRETQYF
.	TRBV5-1	TRBJ1-1	.	14	TGCGCCAGCAGCCTGGACGGGGGGAACACTGAAGCTTTCTTT	CASSLDGGNTEAFF
.	TRBV5-1	TRBJ1-3	TRBD1	16	TGCGCCAGCAGCTTGGACGGGACAGGCGGGGGAAACACCATATATTTT	CASSLDGTGGGNTIYF
.	TRBV5-6	TRBJ2-5	TRBD2	16	TGTGCCAGCAGCTTGACTAGCGGGGCTTACCAAGAGACCCAGTACTTC	CASSLTSGAYQETQYF
.	TRBV19	TRBJ1-5	.	15	TGTGCCAGTCGTCAGGATGGTTCGGGCAATCAGCCCCAGCATTTT	CASRQDGSGNQPQHF
.	TRBV4-1	TRBJ1-4	TRBD1	16	TGCGCCAGCAGCCAAGGGCCCGGGACAGGGGGCGAAAAACTGTTTTTT	CASSQGPGTGGEKLFF
.	TRBV5-1	TRBJ2-3	.	12	TGCGCCAGCAGCTTGCAGGGCGATACGCAGTATTTT	CASSLQGDTQYF
.	TRBV9	TRBJ2-3	.	12	TGTGCCAGCAGCGTAGTGGCGGATACGCAGTATTTT	CASSVVADTQYF
.	TRBV18	TRBJ1-2	TRBD1	14	TGTGCCAGCTCGCCCGGACAGGGTTGGTATGGCTACACCTTC	CASSPGQGWYGYTF
.	TRBV24-1	TRBJ1-2	.	13	TGTGCCACCAGTGATATCGGAGTTGGTGGCTACACCTTC	CATSDIGVGGYTF
.	TRBV2	TRBJ1-5	.	17	TGTGCCAGCAGTCATGCCGGGGCGCGAAGGGAGGATCAGCCCCAGCATTTT	CASSHAGARREDQPQHF
.	TRBV20-1	TRBJ1-3	.	14	TGCAGTGCTAGTCGGGTCAGCTCTGGAAACACCATATATTTT	CSASRVSSGNTIYF
.	TRBV29-1	TRBJ1-2	.	14	TGCAGCGTTGAACGAGGGCAGGGCGGCTATGGCTACACCTTC	CSVERGQGGYGYTF
.	TRBV15	TRBJ2-5	TRBD1	15	TGTGCCACCAGCCGAGGGGGACAGTCCCAAGAGACCCAGTACTTC	CATSRGGQSQETQYF
.	TRBV4-2	TRBJ1-2	TRBD1	16	TGTGCCAGCAGCCAAGATCTGACAGGGGGTGCTTGGGGCTACACCTTC	CASSQDLTGGAWGYTF
.	TRBV19	TRBJ1-5	TRBD1	16	TGTGCCAGTAGTCCATCGACAGGGGGAAGCAATCAGCCCCAGCATTTT	CASSPSTGGSNQPQHF
.	TRBV12-5	TRBJ2-3	.	19	TGTGCTAGTGGCTTACCCGAAATGGAACAGCTTCTTAGCACAGATACGCAGTATTTT	CASGLPEMEQLLSTDTQYF
.	TRBV5-1	TRBJ1-2	TRBD1	12	TGCGCCAGCAGCGGACAGGGCTATGGCTACACCTTC	CASSGQGYGYTF
.	TRBV7-8	TRBJ1-3	.	14	TGTGCCAGCAGCTTAGTTAGGAGTGGAAACACCATATATTTT	CASSLVRSGNTIYF
.	TRBV7-9	TRBJ2-3	TRBD1	16	TGTGCCAGCAGCCCGACAGGGCGCACTAGCACAGATACGCAGTATTTT	CASSPTGRTSTDTQYF
.	TRBV24-1	TRBJ2-3	.	14	TGTGCCACCAGTGGAACAATGAGCACAGATACGCAGTATTTT	CATSGTMSTDTQYF
once	TRBV15	TRBJ2-1	TRBD2	15	TGTGCCACCAGCAGGACTAGCGGTGCCTACAATGAGCAGTTCTTC	CATSRTSGAYNEQFF
.	TRBV5-6	TRBJ1-4	.	16	TGTGCCAGCAGCTTGTTCGGAGACGGACCTAATGAAAAACTGTTTTTT	CASSLFGDGPNEKLFF
.	TRBV7-2	TRBJ1-4	TRBD1	16	TGTGCCAGCACCGACCACAAAGGGGGCCGGCATGAAAAACTGTTTTTT	CASTDHKGGRHEKLFF
.	TRBV28	TRBJ1-4	.	14	TGTGCCAGCGGTTACACGACAACTAATGAAAAACTGTTTTTT	CASGYTTTNEKLFF
few	TRBV19	TRBJ1-5	TRBD1	13	TGTGCCAGTAGTCGGGCAGGGGGTCAGCCCCAGCATTTT	CASSRAGGQPQHF
once	TRBV15	TRBJ2-1	.	16	TGTGCCACCAGCAGAGAGGGGGTGGGCCCCTACAATGAGCAGTTCTTC	CATSREGVGPYNEQFF
.	TRBV6-1	TRBJ2-5	.	12	TGTGCCAGCAGTGACCCCGGAGAGACCCAGTACTTC	CASSDPGETQYF
.	TRBV7-8	TRBJ1-2	.	14	TGTGCCAGCAGCTTAGCGAGGACAGCGTATGGCTACACCTTC	CASSLARTAYGYTF
few	TRBV27	TRBJ2-5	TRBD1	12	TGTGCCAGCAGAGGGGGCGCGGAGACCCAGTACTTC	CASRGGAETQYF
.	TRBV7-9	TRBJ1-3	TRBD1	15	TGTGCCAGCAGCTTAGGGACAGGGGGAATAAACACCATATATTTT	CASSLGTGGINTIYF
.	TRBV19	TRBJ2-2	.	13	TGTGCCAGTAGTCCCGCGAACACCGGGGAGCTGTTTTTT	CASSPANTGELFF
once	TRBV3-1/TRBV3-2	TRBJ2-5	.	11	TGTGCCAGCAGCCGGGCAGAGACCCAGTACTTC	CASSRAETQYF
.	TRBV6-6	TRBJ1-3	.	15	TGTGCCAGCAGTATAGACACCTACTCTGGAAACACCATATATTTT	CASSIDTYSGNTIYF
.	TRBV7-2	TRBJ2-4	TRBD1	15	TGTGCCAGCAGCTTAGATACAGGGGGACTGGGCATTCAGTACTTC	CASSLDTGGLGIQYF
.	TRBV5-1	TRBJ2-1	TRBD1	16	TGCGCCAGCAGCCCAGATACAGGGGGCGCTTCCAATGAGCAGTTCTTC	CASSPDTGGASNEQFF
.	TRBV5-1	TRBJ2-5	.	13	TGCGCCAGCAGCTTGGGACACGGAGAGACCCAGTACTTC	CASSLGHGETQYF
.	TRBV20-1	TRBJ1-5	.	14	TGCAGTGCTATTGAATCCGCAGGGGATCAGCCCCAGCATTTT	CSAIESAGDQPQHF
.	TRBV5-1	TRBJ2-1	TRBD1	17	TGCGCCAGCAGCTTGGATGGGACAGGGCCTTCCTACAATGAGCAGTTCTTC	CASSLDGTGPSYNEQFF
.	TRBV3-1/TRBV3-2	TRBJ1-3	.	15	TGTGCCAGCAGCCAAAGTTTACAACCTGGAAACACCATATATTTT	CASSQSLQPGNTIYF
.	TRBV7-9	TRBJ2-3	TRBD1	15	TGTGCCAGCAGCTTTAGGGACAGGGCGGGAGATACGCAGTATTTT	CASSFRDRAGDTQYF
.	TRBV6-6	TRBJ1-5	.	16	TGTGCCAGCAGTTACGGATTAGGAGTCCCCGATCAGCCCCAGCATTTT	CASSYGLGVPDQPQHF
.	TRBV5-1	TRBJ1-1	.	14	TGCGCCAGCAGCTCCGGGACACTGAACACTGAAGCTTTCTTT	CASSSGTLNTEAFF